The next 20 T cell receptor beta chains were all read from a single sample in a study of T cell responses to AZD1222 COVID-19 vaccine. Sequenced by immunoSEQ multiplex PCR; TCRdb stores in-frame clones only, minus some. The sample consists of roughly 140,000 clones, around 91% of them appearing once. Sequencing used peripheral blood, obtained on day 0 of AZD1222 vaccination. The source is an adult in good health.

The V and J genes are TRBV10-1 and TRBJ2-7; D tentatively fits TRBD1 or TRBD2 (5 bases each). The germline V gene has CDR1 WNHNN and CDR2 SYGVQD (reference sequence). CDR3 length: 13 amino acids. Trimming left V 4 bases short and J 1 base short, with 8 bases between. The CDR3 region is CASSAGGSYEQYF. The CDR3 DNA sequence: TGCGCCAGCAGTGCTGGGGGATCCTACGAGCAGTACTTC.

This chain links TRBV28 with TRBJ2-6; either TRBD1 or TRBD2 may fit D (5 bases each). This CDR3 contains 14 residues. Germline V gene lookup returns CDR1 MDHEN and CDR2 SYDVKM. Trimming pared 4 bases from V and 2 bases from J, leaving 6 bases between. CDR3 sequence (DNA): TGTGCCAGCAGTTGGGGGACTGGGGCCAACGTCCTGACTTTC. Translating gives CASSWGTGANVLTF.

V gene TRBV13 combines with J gene TRBJ2-7, with 10 bases matching TRBD2. Germline values: CDR1 PRHDT, CDR2 FYEKMQ (reference sequence). After removal of 5 bases from V and 5 bases from J, the junction contained 6 bases not matched to a gene. CDR3 length: 14 residues. Here the CDR3 reads CASSTTSGNDEQYF. The CDR3 nucleotides read TGTGCCAGCAGCACCACTAGCGGGAACGACGAGCAGTACTTC.

The chain is built from TRBV7-9 and TRBJ2-6; weak D call: TRBD1 (6 bases). V lost 6 bases to trimming and J lost 0 bases, with 9 bases between them. Germline assignment: CDR1 SEHNR and CDR2 FQNEAQ (reference sequence). This CDR3 region has 15 residues. CDR3: CASSTQGSGANVLTF. CDR3 nucleotide sequence: TGTGCCAGCAGTACACAGGGCTCTGGGGCCAACGTCCTGACTTTC. The whole variable domain, remainder taken from reference TRBV7-9 and TRBJ2-6, is DTGVSQNPRHKITKRGQNVTFRCDPISEHNRLYWYRQTLGQGPEFLTYFQNEAQLEKSRLLSDRFSAERPKGSFSTLEIQRTEQGDSAMYLCASSTQGSGANVLTFGAGSRLTVL.

This chain joins TRBV28 and TRBJ1-1, with a weak D call TRBD1 (6 bases). The CDR3 is 17 amino acids. V was trimmed by 1 base and J by 5 bases, leaving 20 bases between them. The germline CDR1 and CDR2 sequences are MDHEN and SYDVKM. The CDR3, as DNA: TGTGCCAGCAGTTTATCAGGGCAGGGGAAGGGTAAGACTGAAGCTTTCTTT. It encodes CASSLSGQGKGKTEAFF. Supplemented by reference TRBV28 and TRBJ1-1, the full variable domain reads DVKVTQSSRYLVKRTGEKVFLECVQDMDHENMFWYRQDPGLGLRLIYFSYDVKMKEKGDIPEGYSVSREKKERFSLILESASTNQTSMYLCASSLSGQGKGKTEAFFGQGTRLTVV.

Comment on this clone: Other DNA variants within this sample encode the same CDR3. Here the CDR3 DNA reads TGTGCCAGCAGTTTAAATCAGCCCCAGCATTTT. Its translation is CASSLNQPQHF. This chain links TRBV12-3 or TRBV12-4 with TRBJ1-5; D ambiguous. The length of the CDR3 is 11 residues. V dropped 2 bases and J dropped 4 bases, with 0 bases sitting between them.

V and J are TRBV19 and TRBJ2-1, with D maybe TRBD1 (6 bases). The CDR3 has 14 residues. Germline assignment: CDR1 LNHDA and CDR2 SQIVND (reference sequence). Trimming left V 1 base short and J 6 bases short, with 10 bases between. The CDR3 reads CASSIGRGTNEQFF. Written as DNA, the CDR3 is TGTGCCAGTAGTATAGGAAGGGGGACCAATGAGCAGTTCTTC. Full variable domain (missing parts from reference TRBV19 and TRBJ2-1): DGGITQSPKYLFRKEGQNVTLSCEQNLNHDAMYWYRQDPGQGLRLIYYSQIVNDFQKGDIAEGYSVSREKKESFPLTVTSAQKNPTAFYLCASSIGRGTNEQFFGPGTRLTVL.

This clone appeared a single time. The chain links TRBV11-2 to TRBJ1-2; D gene ambiguous. Trimming left V 5 bases short and J 4 bases short, with 5 bases between. The CDR3 extends over 11 amino acids. CDR1 and CDR2 (germline): SGHAT, FQNNGV. This chain's CDR3 is CASSPSYGYTF. The CDR3 nucleotides read TGTGCCAGCAGCCCAAGCTATGGCTACACCTTC.

The CDR3 DNA sequence: TGTGCCAGCAGCCTCCGGGACAGCGGGACCTACGAGCAGTACTTC. Residues: CASSLRDSGTYEQYF. The J gene is TRBJ2-7, the V gene TRBV7-2; D may correspond to TRBD1 or TRBD2 (7 bases each). The V and J ends lost 5 bases and 2 bases respectively, with 16 bases between them. From germline, CDR1 is SGHTA and CDR2 FQGNSA. This CDR3 is 15 amino acids long.

The rearrangement links TRBV28 to TRBJ2-4; either TRBD1 or TRBD2 may fit D (5 bases each). Trimming cost V 2 bases and J 3 bases, with 11 bases left between them. This CDR3 comprises 15 residues. Germline values: CDR1 MDHEN, CDR2 SYDVKM. The CDR3 sequence is CASSLRGPDKNIQYF. The CDR3 region has the DNA TGTGCCAGCAGTTTAAGGGGACCCGACAAAAACATTCAGTACTTC. The full variable domain, with the rest looked up from reference TRBV28 and TRBJ2-4, is DVKVTQSSRYLVKRTGEKVFLECVQDMDHENMFWYRQDPGLGLRLIYFSYDVKMKEKGDIPEGYSVSREKKERFSLILESASTNQTSMYLCASSLRGPDKNIQYFGAGTRLSVL.

The rearrangement uses TRBV10-3 and TRBJ2-7, with a weak D call TRBD1 (5 bases). Germline assignment: CDR1 ENHRY and CDR2 SYGVKD. V was cut by 5 bases and J by 1 base, with 18 bases left in between. CDR3 length equals 16 residues. The CDR3 DNA sequence: TGTGCCATCAGTATGTCAGGGTTCCCCACGTCCTACGAGCAGTACTTC. The encoded protein is CAISMSGFPTSYEQYF.

V is TRBV27 and J is TRBJ1-1; 9 bases map to TRBD1. The CDR3 totals 12 residues. The germline V gene encodes CDR1 MNHEY and CDR2 SMNVEV (reference sequence). V lost 5 bases, J lost 10 bases, and 5 bases stayed unmatched. CDR3 sequence reads: CASSPMTGGAFF. The CDR3 DNA is TGTGCCAGCAGTCCAATGACAGGGGGAGCTTTCTTT.

The rearrangement joins TRBV19 to TRBJ2-1; 14 bases fit TRBD2. The CDR3 covers 17 residues. The V segment lost 5 bases and the J segment 1 base; nucleotides outside the gene matches: 4. CDR1 LNHDA and CDR2 SQIVND come from the germline V gene (reference sequence). The CDR3 spells CASSPGLAGESYNEQFF. The CDR3 region has the DNA TGTGCCAGTAGTCCGGGACTAGCGGGAGAGTCCTACAATGAGCAGTTCTTC.

V usage is TRBV11-2 and J usage is TRBJ2-7; tentative D call: TRBD1 (6 bases). Germline loops: CDR1 SGHAT, CDR2 FQNNGV. The CDR3 is 15 residues long. V lost 2 bases and J lost 0, with 11 bases in between. CDR3 sequence: CASSLRRGGSYEQYF. The CDR3 nucleotides are TGTGCCAGCAGCTTACGCAGGGGCGGCTCCTACGAGCAGTACTTC.

The genes are TRBV5-1 and TRBJ2-2; no clear D gene. V dropped 2 bases and J dropped 6 bases, with 8 bases sitting between them. The CDR3 loop spans 13 amino acids. Germline V lookup: CDR1 SGHRS, CDR2 YFSETQ. The CDR3 DNA follows: TGCGCCAGCAGCTTCCAGTCTTCCGGGGAGCTGTTTTTT. This codes for CASSFQSSGELFF.

This rearrangement joins TRBV7-8 to TRBJ1-2, with a weak D call TRBD1 (5 bases). V shed 2 bases and J shed 0 bases, with 7 bases lying between them. CDR3 length: 14 amino acids. CDR1 is SGHVS, CDR2 FQNEAQ, per germline. CDR3 DNA: TGTGCCAGCAGCTTAAGACAGTCTAACTATGGCTACACCTTC. Translation: CASSLRQSNYGYTF.

This sequence joins TRBV6-2 or TRBV6-3 and TRBJ2-7, with 8 bases identical to TRBD1. The length of the CDR3 is 14 residues. Germline values: CDR1 MNHEY, CDR2 SVGEGT. Germline trimming cut 4 bases from V and 2 bases from J; bases unmatched to any gene: 4. The DNA for the CDR3 is TGTGCCAGCAGTTCGGGACAGGCCCCCTACGAGCAGTACTTC. This sequence encodes CASSSGQAPYEQYF.

V gene TRBV3-1 (or the pseudogene TRBV3-2) combines with J gene TRBJ2-3; possible D gene TRBD2, 5 bases. Germline lookup yields CDR1 LGHDT and CDR2 YNNKEL (reference sequence). Deletions cut 4 bases from V and 0 bases from J, with 8 bases between. CDR3 length equals 14 residues. The CDR3 protein is CASSRRASTDTQYF. The CDR3 DNA is TGTGCCAGCAGCCGGCGGGCCAGCACAGATACGCAGTATTTT.

A single count supports this clone. Different DNA sequences within this sample yield the same CDR3. This sequence joins TRBV3-1 (or the pseudogene TRBV3-2) and TRBJ2-3; D ambiguous. The germline V gene encodes CDR1 LGHDT and CDR2 YNNKEL (reference sequence). V was clipped by 1 base and J by 5 bases, with 1 base between them. This CDR3 spans 11 amino acids. The CDR3 spells CASSQVDTQYF. CDR3 DNA: TGTGCCAGCAGCCAAGTAGATACGCAGTATTTT.

The chain combines TRBV28 with TRBJ2-1; 8 bases are a match to TRBD1. V gave up 8 bases and J gave up 7 bases; unmatched junction bases: 10. Germline values: CDR1 MDHEN, CDR2 SYDVKM. The CDR3 has 14 residues. The CDR3 spells CASWDRQLGNEQFF. CDR3 nucleotides: TGTGCCAGCTGGGACAGGCAATTAGGGAATGAGCAGTTCTTC.